Listed here are 17 T cell receptor beta chains from one sample, sequenced in a study of blood T cell repertoires in COVID-19. Sequencing was performed with immunoSEQ multiplex PCR; in TCRdb, only in-frame clones are kept and a portion is missing. This sample yields tens of thousands of clones, of which 75% to 90% are seen a single time; approximately 4.7% belongs to the top ten. The sequenced sample consisted of peripheral blood. The receptors were gathered from a human donor in a cohort sampled during active COVID-19.

The chain employs TRBV14 and TRBJ2-7; 8 bases map to TRBD1. The junction had 5 bases not matched to a gene; V was cut back by 4 bases and J by 0 bases. CDR3 length: 15 amino acids. Germline assignment: CDR1 SGHDN and CDR2 FVKESK. The CDR3 sequence: CASSRRQGHSYEQYF. CDR3 DNA sequence: TGTGCCAGCAGCCGCCGACAGGGGCACTCCTACGAGCAGTACTTC.

This clone has a single count. The chain has TRBV19 and TRBJ2-3; 9 bases align to TRBD2. The V and J ends lost 9 bases and 4 bases, in that order; junction bases with no gene match: 11. There are 15 residues in the CDR3. Germline V CDR1 and CDR2: LNHDA, SQIVND (reference sequence). Here the CDR3 reads CASSEGTSWSDTQYF. CDR3 nucleotides: TGTGCCAGCAGTGAAGGGACTAGCTGGTCAGATACGCAGTATTTT.

As regards this clone: This sample includes further DNA sequences coding for the same CDR3. The V gene is TRBV5-1, the J gene TRBJ2-1; tentative D call: TRBD2 (6 bases). The germline V gene has CDR1 SGHRS and CDR2 YFSETQ. V shed 0 bases and J shed 10 bases, with 8 bases lying between them. The CDR3 is made up of 12 amino acids. The CDR3 sequence: CASSLGGGEQFF. The CDR3 bases are TGCGCCAGCAGCTTGGGGGGAGGAGAGCAGTTCTTC.

This clone appeared a single time. The chain couples TRBV4-1 to TRBJ2-1; D not certain. V was pared by 1 base and J by 7 bases, with 17 bases between. This CDR3 has 16 residues. Germline CDR1 reads MGHRA; CDR2 reads YSYEKL. CDR3 sequence reads: CASSQVSRVLRNEQFF. The CDR3 DNA reads TGCGCCAGCAGCCAAGTTAGCCGGGTGTTGAGGAATGAGCAGTTCTTC.

The chain uses TRBV3-1 (or the pseudogene TRBV3-2) and TRBJ2-2; no clear D gene. The CDR3 runs 14 residues. The V end was cut by 1 base, the J end by 4 bases, with 7 bases between. CDR1 is LGHDT and CDR2 is YNNKEL in the germline V gene (reference sequence). The CDR3 DNA follows: TGTGCCAGCAGCCAAGCGGTGCTCACCGGGGAGCTGTTTTTT. It yields the protein CASSQAVLTGELFF.

The V and J genes are TRBV24-1 and TRBJ1-5; 10 bases fit TRBD1. This CDR3 is built from 16 residues. Per germline, CDR1 KGHDR and CDR2 SFDVKD. V dropped 3 bases and J dropped 3; count of bases not matched to a gene: 4. CDR3 sequence reads: CATSDTGTGDNQPQHF. CDR3 DNA: TGTGCCACCAGTGATACCGGGACAGGGGACAATCAGCCCCAGCATTTT.

The V and J genes are TRBV6-6 and TRBJ2-5; 12 bases fit TRBD2. CDR1 is MNHNY, CDR2 SVGAGI, per germline (reference sequence). The ends lost 4 bases at V and 7 bases at J; junction bases unmatched: 10. CDR3 length equals 16 residues. The chain's CDR3 is CASSSRGLAGKGTQYF. As DNA, the CDR3 is TGTGCCAGCAGTTCCCGGGGACTAGCGGGCAAAGGGACCCAGTACTTC.

The rearrangement uses TRBV3-1 (or the pseudogene TRBV3-2) and TRBJ2-7; tentative D call: TRBD2 (6 bases). The V gene lost 4 bases and the J gene lost 3 bases, with 10 bases spanning the gap. This CDR3 contains 13 residues. From germline, CDR1 is LGHDT and CDR2 YNNKEL (reference sequence). Written as DNA, the CDR3 is TGTGCCAGCAGCCTCGGGAGTTACTACGAGCAGTACTTC. Protein: CASSLGSYYEQYF.

The chain couples TRBV9 to TRBJ2-1; TRBD2 might be the D (6 bases). Germline-derived CDR1 and CDR2 are SGDLS and YYNGEE. This CDR3 spans 16 amino acids. V lost 4 bases and J 0 bases, leaving 14 bases between the germline ends. The CDR3 bases are TGTGCCAGCAGCCCAGGGACTGCGCTCTCCTACAATGAGCAGTTCTTC. Translating it yields CASSPGTALSYNEQFF.

The chain uses TRBV28 and TRBJ2-5; 7 nucleotides match TRBD1. The CDR3 has 14 amino acids. Losses at the gene ends were 5 bases for V and 5 bases for J; bases not matched to a gene: 8. Germline-derived CDR1 and CDR2 are MDHEN and SYDVKM. The CDR3 here is CASSPRDRWETQYF. The CDR3 DNA reads TGTGCCAGCAGTCCCCGGGACAGATGGGAGACCCAGTACTTC.

This chain joins TRBV2 and TRBJ2-3; no definite D call. Trimming pared 4 bases from V and 1 base from J, leaving 12 bases between. The CDR3 extends over 15 amino acids. Germline CDR1 and CDR2: SNHLY and FYNNEI. Written as DNA, the CDR3 is TGTGCCAGCAGTGCAAACGGTCCCGGCACAGATACGCAGTATTTT. It codes for CASSANGPGTDTQYF.

This clone was observed a single time. This rearrangement joins TRBV10-3 to TRBJ2-7; the D gene is possibly TRBD1 (6 bases). The CDR3 extends over 14 amino acids. Trimming stripped 3 bases from V and 2 bases from J, with 11 bases between. Germline assignment: CDR1 ENHRY and CDR2 SYGVKD. The CDR3 sequence: CAISDLGQTYEQYF. The CDR3, as DNA: TGTGCCATCAGTGACTTAGGACAGACCTACGAGCAGTACTTC.

J is TRBJ2-7 and V is TRBV7-9, with 8 bases aligning to TRBD1. Germline V gene data show CDR1 as SEHNR and CDR2 as FQNEAQ (reference sequence). The CDR3 has 16 residues. V lost 3 bases to trimming and J lost 2 bases; unmatched junction nucleotides: 9. This CDR3 reads CASSLGGQAYTYEQYF. CDR3 in DNA: TGTGCCAGCAGCTTGGGGGGACAGGCTTACACCTACGAGCAGTACTTC.

V and J are TRBV28 and TRBJ1-5; 11 positions agree with TRBD1. This CDR3 region has 14 residues. V trimming: 6 bases; J trimming: 5 bases; junction bases outside the gene matches: 3. CDR1 is MDHEN, CDR2 SYDVKM, per germline. The CDR3 DNA follows: TGTGCCAGCAGGGAGGGACAGGGGGATCAGCCCCAGCATTTT. This gives the protein CASREGQGDQPQHF.

The V and J genes are TRBV9 and TRBJ2-7; no definite D call. The CDR3 is 14 residues long. V lost 0 bases and J lost 1, with 8 bases in between. Germline V gene lookup returns CDR1 SGDLS and CDR2 YYNGEE. In DNA, the CDR3 is TGTGCCAGCAGCGTAGGTAGTTCATCCTACGAGCAGTACTTC. Translation gives CASSVGSSSYEQYF.

The V and J genes are TRBV7-9 and TRBJ2-7; 7 nucleotides line up with TRBD1. This CDR3 is 14 amino acids long. Germline V gene sequence: CDR1 SEHNR, CDR2 FQNEAQ (reference sequence). After removal of 1 base from V and 3 bases from J, the junction contained 3 bases not matched to a gene. The CDR3 is CASSLGTGVYEQYF. CDR3 DNA sequence: TGTGCCAGCAGCTTAGGGACAGGAGTCTACGAGCAGTACTTC.

The J gene is TRBJ2-1, the V gene TRBV4-1; 9 positions agree with TRBD2. The CDR3 has 18 amino acids. Germline loops: CDR1 MGHRA, CDR2 YSYEKL. Trimming at V came to 0 bases and at J to 2 bases, leaving 8 bases not matched to a gene. The CDR3, as DNA: TGCGCCAGCAGCCAAGACCTGGCGGGAGGGTGGGCCTACAATGAGCAGTTCTTC. It translates to CASSQDLAGGWAYNEQFF.